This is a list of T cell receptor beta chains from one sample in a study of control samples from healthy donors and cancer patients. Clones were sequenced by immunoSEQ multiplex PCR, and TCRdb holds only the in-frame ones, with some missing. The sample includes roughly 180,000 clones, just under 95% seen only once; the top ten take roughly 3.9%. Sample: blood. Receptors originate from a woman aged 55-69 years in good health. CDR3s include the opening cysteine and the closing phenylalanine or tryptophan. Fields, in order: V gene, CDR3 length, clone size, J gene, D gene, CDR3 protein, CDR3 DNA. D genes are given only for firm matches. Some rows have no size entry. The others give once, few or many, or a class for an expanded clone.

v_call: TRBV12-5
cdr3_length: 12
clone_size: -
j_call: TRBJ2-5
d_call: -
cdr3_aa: CASGLGGETQYF
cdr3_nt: TGTGCTAGTGGTTTGGGAGGAGAGACCCAGTACTTC

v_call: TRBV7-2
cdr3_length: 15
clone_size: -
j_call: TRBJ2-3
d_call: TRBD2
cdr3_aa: CASSKSGGPTDTQYF
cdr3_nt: TGTGCCAGCAGCAAAAGCGGGGGACCCACAGATACGCAGTATTTT

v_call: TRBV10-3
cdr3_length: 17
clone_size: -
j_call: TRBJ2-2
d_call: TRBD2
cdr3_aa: CAISGRSGLAATGELFF
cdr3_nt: TGTGCCATCAGTGGAAGATCGGGACTAGCGGCCACCGGGGAGCTGTTTTTT

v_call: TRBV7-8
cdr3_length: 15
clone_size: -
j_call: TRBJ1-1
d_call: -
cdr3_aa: CASSPMLGMNTEAFF
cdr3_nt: TGTGCCAGCAGCCCTATGTTGGGGATGAACACTGAAGCTTTCTTT

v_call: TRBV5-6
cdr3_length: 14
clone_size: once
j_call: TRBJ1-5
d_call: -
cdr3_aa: CASSIGRNNQPQHF
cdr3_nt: TGTGCCAGCAGCATAGGACGGAACAATCAGCCCCAGCATTTT

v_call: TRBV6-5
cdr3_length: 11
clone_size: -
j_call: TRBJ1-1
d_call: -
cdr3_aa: CASIRGSEAFF
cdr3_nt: TGTGCCAGCATTCGAGGATCTGAAGCTTTCTTT

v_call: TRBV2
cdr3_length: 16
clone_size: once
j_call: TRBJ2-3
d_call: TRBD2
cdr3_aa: CASSGGLAGGPDTQYF
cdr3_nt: TGTGCCAGCAGTGGCGGGTTGGCGGGGGGGCCAGATACGCAGTATTTT

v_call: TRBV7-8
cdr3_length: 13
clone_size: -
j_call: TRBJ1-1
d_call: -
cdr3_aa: CASSRGMGTEAFF
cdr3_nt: TGTGCCAGCAGCCGGGGGATGGGGACTGAAGCTTTCTTT

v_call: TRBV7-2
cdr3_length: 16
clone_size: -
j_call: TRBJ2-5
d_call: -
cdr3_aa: CASSLGSTPREETQYF
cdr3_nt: TGTGCCAGCAGCTTAGGATCCACGCCACGGGAGGAGACCCAGTACTTC

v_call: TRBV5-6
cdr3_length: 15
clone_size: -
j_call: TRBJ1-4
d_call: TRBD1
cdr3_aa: CASVSQGQGARKLFF
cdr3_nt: TGTGCCAGCGTATCCCAGGGACAGGGGGCGCGTAAACTGTTTTTT

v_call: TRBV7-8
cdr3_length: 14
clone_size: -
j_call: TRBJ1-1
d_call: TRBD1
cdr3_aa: CASSQGGLNTEAFF
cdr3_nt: TGTGCCAGCAGCCAGGGGGGCTTGAACACTGAAGCTTTCTTT

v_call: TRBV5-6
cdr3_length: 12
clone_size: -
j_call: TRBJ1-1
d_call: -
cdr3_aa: CASSLDGGAAFF
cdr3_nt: TGTGCCAGCAGCTTGGACGGGGGTGCAGCTTTCTTT

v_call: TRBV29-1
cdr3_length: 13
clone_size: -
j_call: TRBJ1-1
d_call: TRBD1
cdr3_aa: CSVIQGWNTEAFF
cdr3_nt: TGCAGCGTCATACAGGGGTGGAACACTGAAGCTTTCTTT

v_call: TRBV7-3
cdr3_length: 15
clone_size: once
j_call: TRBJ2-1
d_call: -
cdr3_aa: CASSLTASSYNEQFF
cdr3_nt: TGTGCCAGCAGCTTAACCGCCAGCTCCTACAATGAGCAGTTCTTC

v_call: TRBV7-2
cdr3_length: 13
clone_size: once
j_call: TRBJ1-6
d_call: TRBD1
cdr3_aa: CASSLRQGDDLHF
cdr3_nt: TGTGCCAGCAGCTTAAGACAGGGAGATGACCTCCACTTT

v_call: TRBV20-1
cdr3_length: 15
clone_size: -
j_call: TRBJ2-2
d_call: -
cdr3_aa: CSASDSTWGTGELFF
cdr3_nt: TGCAGTGCTAGTGATAGTACTTGGGGCACCGGGGAGCTGTTTTTT

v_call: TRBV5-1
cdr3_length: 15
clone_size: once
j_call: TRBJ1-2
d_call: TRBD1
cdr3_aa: CASSPGTGVNYGYTF
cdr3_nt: TGCGCCAGCAGCCCAGGGACAGGGGTTAACTATGGCTACACCTTC

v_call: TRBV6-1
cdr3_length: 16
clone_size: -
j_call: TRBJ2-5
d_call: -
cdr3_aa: CASSASLLEVQETQYF
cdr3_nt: TGTGCCAGCAGTGCGTCTCTACTCGAAGTACAAGAGACCCAGTACTTC

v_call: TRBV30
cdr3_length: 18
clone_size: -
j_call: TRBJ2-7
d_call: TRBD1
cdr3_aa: CAWQTKDLRRDSHYEQYF
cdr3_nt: TGTGCCTGGCAGACTAAAGACTTACGCCGGGACAGCCACTACGAGCAGTACTTC

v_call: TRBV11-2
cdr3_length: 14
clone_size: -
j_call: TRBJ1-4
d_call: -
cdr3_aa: CASSPFGSNEKLFF
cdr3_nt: TGTGCCAGCAGTCCCTTTGGGTCAAATGAAAAACTGTTTTTT

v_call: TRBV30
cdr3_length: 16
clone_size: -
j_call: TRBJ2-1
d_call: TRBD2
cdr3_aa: CAWSTTALLAGGPEFF
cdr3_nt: TGTGCCTGGAGTACCACAGCCTTACTAGCGGGGGGCCCAGAGTTCTTC

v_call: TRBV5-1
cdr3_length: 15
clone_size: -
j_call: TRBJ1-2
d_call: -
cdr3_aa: CASSLPGQGSYGYTF
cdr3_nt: TGCGCCAGCAGCTTGCCAGGGCAGGGTTCCTATGGCTACACCTTC

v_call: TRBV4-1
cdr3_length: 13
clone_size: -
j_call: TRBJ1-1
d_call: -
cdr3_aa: CASSLREGAEAFF
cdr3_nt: TGCGCCAGCAGCCTAAGAGAGGGGGCTGAAGCTTTCTTT

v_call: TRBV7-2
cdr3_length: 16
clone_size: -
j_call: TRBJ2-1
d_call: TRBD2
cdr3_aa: CASGRAGGPRNNEQFF
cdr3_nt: TGTGCCAGCGGTAGGGCGGGGGGGCCAAGAAACAATGAGCAGTTCTTC

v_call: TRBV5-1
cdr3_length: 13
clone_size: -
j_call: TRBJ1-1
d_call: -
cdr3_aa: CASSSPAYTEAFF
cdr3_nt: TGCGCCAGCAGCTCCCCAGCCTACACTGAAGCTTTCTTT

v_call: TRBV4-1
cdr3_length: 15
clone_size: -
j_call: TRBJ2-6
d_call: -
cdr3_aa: CASSQDTRGANVLTF
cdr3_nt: TGCGCCAGCAGCCAAGATACCCGTGGGGCCAACGTCCTGACTTTC

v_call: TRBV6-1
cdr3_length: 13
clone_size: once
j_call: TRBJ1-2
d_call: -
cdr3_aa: CASSVAGLRGYTF
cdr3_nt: TGTGCCAGCAGTGTAGCGGGCCTGCGGGGCTACACCTTC

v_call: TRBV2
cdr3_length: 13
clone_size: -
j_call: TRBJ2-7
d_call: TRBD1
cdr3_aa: CASSAQGQGEQYF
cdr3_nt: TGTGCCAGCAGTGCCCAAGGACAGGGCGAGCAGTACTTC

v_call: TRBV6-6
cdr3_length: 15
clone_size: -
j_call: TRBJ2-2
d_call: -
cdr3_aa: CASRNGARDTGELFF
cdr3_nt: TGTGCCAGCAGGAACGGGGCTAGGGACACCGGGGAGCTGTTTTTT

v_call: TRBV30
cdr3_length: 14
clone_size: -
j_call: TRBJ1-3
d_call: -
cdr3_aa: CAWSPMTSGNTIYF
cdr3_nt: TGTGCCTGGAGTCCAATGACCTCTGGAAACACCATATATTTT

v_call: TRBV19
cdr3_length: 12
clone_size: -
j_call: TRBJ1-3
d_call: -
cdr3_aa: CASRGAGDTIYF
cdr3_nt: TGTGCCAGTCGAGGGGCAGGGGACACCATATATTTT

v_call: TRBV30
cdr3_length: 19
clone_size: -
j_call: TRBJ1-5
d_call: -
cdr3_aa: CAYSPAGTSRFYSNQPQHF
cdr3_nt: TGTGCCTACTCACCCGCCGGGACGTCCCGATTTTATAGCAATCAGCCCCAGCATTTT

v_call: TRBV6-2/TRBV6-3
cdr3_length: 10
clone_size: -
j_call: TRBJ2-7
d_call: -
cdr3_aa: CASSSSEQYF
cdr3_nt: TGTGCCAGCAGTTCATCCGAGCAGTACTTC

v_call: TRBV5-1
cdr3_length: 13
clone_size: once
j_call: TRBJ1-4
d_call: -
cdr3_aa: CASSLELTQKLFF
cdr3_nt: TGCGCCAGCAGCTTGGAACTGACTCAAAAACTGTTTTTT

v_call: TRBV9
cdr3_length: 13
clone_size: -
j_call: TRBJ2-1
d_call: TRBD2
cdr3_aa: CASSRLAGNEQFF
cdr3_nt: TGTGCCAGCAGCAGACTAGCCGGCAATGAGCAGTTCTTC

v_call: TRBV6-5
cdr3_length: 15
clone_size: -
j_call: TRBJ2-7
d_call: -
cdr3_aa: CASSPGGWDSYEQYF
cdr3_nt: TGTGCCAGCTCCCCAGGGGGGTGGGATTCCTACGAGCAGTACTTC

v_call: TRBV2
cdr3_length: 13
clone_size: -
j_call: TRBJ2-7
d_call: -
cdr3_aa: CASSEVLGQRAYF
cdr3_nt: TGTGCCAGCAGTGAAGTATTAGGACAGAGGGCCTACTTC

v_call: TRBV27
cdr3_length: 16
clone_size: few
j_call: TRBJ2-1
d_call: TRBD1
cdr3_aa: CASSFPRDRVSYEQFF
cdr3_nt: TGTGCCAGCAGTTTCCCCCGGGACAGGGTTAGTTATGAGCAGTTCTTC

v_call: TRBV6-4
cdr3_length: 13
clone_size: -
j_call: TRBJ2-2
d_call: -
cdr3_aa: CASSSGAAGELFF
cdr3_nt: TGTGCCAGCAGCTCGGGGGCCGCCGGGGAGCTGTTTTTT

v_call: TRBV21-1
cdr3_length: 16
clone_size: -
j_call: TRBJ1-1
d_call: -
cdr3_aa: CASSNNRKRMNTEAFF
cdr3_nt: TGTGCCAGCAGCAATAATAGAAAGAGGATGAACACTGAAGCTTTCTTT

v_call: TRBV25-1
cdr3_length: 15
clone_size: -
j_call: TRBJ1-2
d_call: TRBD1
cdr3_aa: CASSEWTGSNYGYTF
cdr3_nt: TGTGCCAGCAGTGAATGGACAGGGTCTAACTATGGCTACACCTTC

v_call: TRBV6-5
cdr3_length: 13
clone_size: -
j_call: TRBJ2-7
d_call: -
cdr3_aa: CASSNLTLRELYF
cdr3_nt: TGTGCCAGCAGTAATTTAACTCTGAGAGAGCTATACTTC

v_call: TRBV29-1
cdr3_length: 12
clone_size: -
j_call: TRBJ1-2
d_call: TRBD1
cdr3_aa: CSVRQGRNGYTF
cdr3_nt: TGCAGCGTCCGACAGGGAAGGAATGGCTACACCTTC

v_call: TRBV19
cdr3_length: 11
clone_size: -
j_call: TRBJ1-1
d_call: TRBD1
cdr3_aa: CATQGATEAFF
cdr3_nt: TGTGCCACCCAGGGGGCCACTGAAGCTTTCTTT

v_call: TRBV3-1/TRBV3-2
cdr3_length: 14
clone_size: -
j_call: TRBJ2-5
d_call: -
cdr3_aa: CASNPFGGGETQYF
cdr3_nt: TGTGCCAGCAACCCCTTTGGGGGTGGAGAGACCCAGTACTTC

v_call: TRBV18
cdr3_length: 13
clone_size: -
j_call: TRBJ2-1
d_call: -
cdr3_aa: CASSPGGYNEQFF
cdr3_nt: TGTGCCAGCTCACCGGGCGGTTACAATGAGCAGTTCTTC